The clone carrying this T cell receptor (beta chain) was detected only a few times. As yet, its antigen is unknown. This entry is derived from a study of post-analysis software for immune sequencing data. Looking at the study overall: The cohort encompassed relapsing-remitting, secondary progressive and progressive-relapsing multiple sclerosis disease courses.

Findings of the study overall: Roughly 5 TRBV segments, including TRBV5-6, TRBV5-1 and TRBV20-1, were more frequent in patients than controls.

Unique-molecular-identifier-tagged TCR beta cDNA libraries were used. TCRdb used MiXCR to reprocess the PCR reads, holding one entry per CDR3 protein. The sample lists hundreds of thousands of distinct CDR3 sequences, around 50% occurring once. The V and J ends lost 6 bases and 13 bases respectively, with 28 bases between them. This CDR3 has 16 residues. Germline values: CDR1 MNHEY, CDR2 SVGAGI. Sequences were obtained from blood. The sequence came from a girl between 10 and 17 years old with multiple sclerosis. This chain connects TRBV6-5 to TRBJ2-4; perhaps TRBD2 as D (5 bases). The CDR3 loop reads CASRSYIGQTIGEQYF. DNA for the CDR3: TGTGCCAGCAGAAGTTACATTGGTCAAACCATCGGGGAGCAGTACTTC.